The next 12 T cell receptor beta chains were all read from a single sample in a study of CD8 T cells in ankylosing spondylitis. TCRdb recomputed calls from the 5' RACE reads with MiXCR, one row per CDR3 protein. The sample holds almost 30,000 distinct CDR3 sequences, about 5.6% seen once. The sequenced sample consisted of blood, either unsorted or a sorted T cell fraction (not recorded which). Every receptor here comes from a female donor with ankylosing spondylitis or in good health (not recorded which).

This clonotype has ten or more counts. This rearrangement joins TRBV9 to TRBJ2-1; 10 bases align to TRBD2. The CDR3 runs 15 residues. Germline trimming cut 4 bases from V and 3 bases from J; bases unmatched to any gene: 4. The germline gives CDR1 SGDLS, CDR2 YYNGEE. The CDR3 protein is CASSLSGGVYNEQFF. As DNA, the CDR3 is TGTGCCAGCAGCTTAAGCGGGGGGGTCTACAATGAGCAGTTCTTC.

In its sample, this clonotype was seen many times. V usage is TRBV9 and J usage is TRBJ2-1; D gene ambiguous. Germline V gene lookup returns CDR1 SGDLS and CDR2 YYNGEE. The V end was cut by 0 bases, the J end by 7 bases, with 8 bases between. The CDR3 loop spans 13 amino acids. As DNA, the CDR3 is TGTGCCAGCAGCGTAGATAGCCGTAATGAGCAGTTCTTC. Translating it yields CASSVDSRNEQFF.

This clonotype was seen ten or more times. The rearrangement links TRBV9 to TRBJ2-7, with no clear D. This CDR3 spans 12 amino acids. Trimming removed 4 bases at V and 6 bases at J, with 11 bases between. Germline V CDR1 and CDR2: SGDLS, YYNGEE. In nucleotides, the CDR3 is TGTGCCAGCAGCCCCCACATGGGCGAGCAGTACTTC. Its translation is CASSPHMGEQYF.

This clonotype showed up just a few times. One base away lies a much larger clone, so this may be a sequencing read error. This chain links TRBV9 with TRBJ2-3, with D maybe TRBD2 (6 bases). The CDR3 sequence is 16 residues long. Germline V gives CDR1 SGDLS, CDR2 YYNGEE. The CDR3 coding sequence is TGTGCCAGAAGCGTACTTGGGGGGTTTCGCACAGATACGCAGTATTTT. It is translated as CARSVLGGFRTDTQYF.

This clonotype has at least ten counts. The chain has TRBV9 and TRBJ1-1; D might be TRBD1 (6 bases). V was clipped by 2 bases and J by 2 bases, with 22 bases between them. Germline CDR1 SGDLS, CDR2 YYNGEE. The CDR3 runs 18 residues. In DNA form, the CDR3 reads TGTGCCAGCAGCGTCTCCTTGGGGGCCCAATGGGGAAACACTGAAGCTTTCTTT. As protein: CASSVSLGAQWGNTEAFF.

This clonotype was seen ten or more times. V is TRBV9 and J is TRBJ2-5; 10 bases agree with TRBD2. Germline V gene sequence: CDR1 SGDLS, CDR2 YYNGEE. Trimming at V came to 4 bases and at J to 2 bases, leaving 8 bases not matched to a gene. The CDR3 consists of 16 residues. The DNA for the CDR3 is TGTGCCAGCAGCTCCGGACTAGCGGAGGCACAAGAGACCCAGTACTTC. It specifies CASSSGLAEAQETQYF.

The table lists this clonotype with many counts. V is TRBV9 and J is TRBJ1-5; D is undetermined. The V end lost 4 bases, the J end lost 5 bases, and 16 bases lay between the germline ends. Germline V CDR1 and CDR2: SGDLS, YYNGEE. This CDR3 is built from 15 residues. Here the CDR3 DNA reads TGTGCCAGCAGCTCCGCCGGTCACAGTTATCAGCCCCAGCATTTT. It yields the protein CASSSAGHSYQPQHF.

This clonotype was seen a handful of times. The J gene is TRBJ2-1, the V gene TRBV9; D is perhaps TRBD2 (7 bases). Germline CDR1 SGDLS, CDR2 YYNGEE. V was shortened by 0 bases and J by 1 base, with 11 bases between the two germline ends. The length of the CDR3 is 16 residues. The CDR3 sequence is CASSVAGGQSYNEQFF. The CDR3 bases are TGTGCCAGCAGCGTAGCGGGGGGCCAGTCCTACAATGAGCAGTTCTTC.

This clonotype was recorded many times. The chain couples TRBV9 to TRBJ2-3; D is unresolved. The germline V gene has CDR1 SGDLS and CDR2 YYNGEE. V lost 2 bases and J 5 bases, leaving 12 bases between the germline ends. The CDR3 length is 14 residues. This CDR3 reads CASSVNPTEDTQYF. CDR3 bases: TGTGCCAGCAGCGTTAACCCCACAGAAGATACGCAGTATTTT.

This clonotype has at least ten counts. This chain uses TRBV9 with TRBJ2-2; 9 bases align to TRBD1. The CDR3 consists of 15 residues. J lost 4 bases, V lost 6 bases, and 7 bases had no gene match. Per germline, CDR1 SGDLS and CDR2 YYNGEE. This CDR3 is CASTLRTGATGELFF. CDR3 bases: TGTGCCAGCACCCTAAGGACAGGGGCCACCGGGGAGCTGTTTTTT.

The V gene is TRBV9, the J gene TRBJ2-7; 10 nucleotides line up with TRBD1. Trimming cost V 0 bases and J 3 bases; bases outside gene matches: 6. Germline V CDR1 and CDR2: SGDLS, YYNGEE. The CDR3 spans 16 residues. Here the CDR3 DNA reads TGTGCCAGCAGCGTAGATCCGGGACAGGGGAACTACGAGCAGTACTTC. Its translation is CASSVDPGQGNYEQYF.

This clonotype was seen at least ten times. CDR3 nucleotides: TGTGCCAGCAGCGCAATGGGGGGGGCCTCGTACGAGCAGTACTTC. This sequence encodes CASSAMGGASYEQYF. This chain links TRBV9 with TRBJ2-7, with D maybe TRBD2 (7 bases). With 3 bases removed from V and 4 bases from J, the gap between germline ends came to 17 bases. Germline V gives CDR1 SGDLS, CDR2 YYNGEE. This CDR3 contains 15 residues.